One T cell receptor (beta chain) is described in this entry. Antigen specificity is unknown. These data belong to a study of vaccination effects on CD4 cells after COVID-19. Sequencing followed a ViraFEST assay step that expanded antigen-specific CD4+ T cells with viral peptide pools. Cells that had been cultured for nine to eleven days were the source of isolated CD4+ T cells. Vaccine recipients, nucleocapsid antibody negative, had no prior SARS-CoV-2 infection. The data were produced by immunoSEQ multiplex PCR, yet TCRdb's version contains in-frame clones alone and is incomplete. Among some 70,000 clones listed, 75% to 85% were seen once. Looked up from germline, CDR1 is SGHRS and CDR2 is YFSETQ. V was trimmed by 1 base and J by 2 bases, leaving 12 bases between them. There are 15 residues in the CDR3.

This specimen was CD4+ T cells from PBMCs cultured with SARS-CoV-2 spike peptides, taken before COVID-19 vaccination. This rearrangement joins TRBV5-1 to TRBJ1-2, with D possibly matching TRBD1 (5 bases). This receptor was taken from a human donor who received a COVID-19 vaccine. Here the CDR3 reads CASSLYAGKNYGYTF. The CDR3 nucleotides are TGCGCCAGCAGCTTGTACGCAGGGAAAAACTATGGCTACACCTTC.